This TCR beta chain originates from a study of cytomegalovirus exposure and HLA in healthy donors (dated by TCRdb to 2016 to 2017). Study-level background: In an earlier analysis of 450 to 750 of the donors, approximately 300 Gb of sequence data and some 100 million unique TCR beta sequences from roughly 180 million T cells were reported. Roughly 300 gigabases of sequencing data and roughly 90 million unique TCR sequences were included in an early release covering roughly 700 HLA-typed donors. Of the approximately 400 genotyped donors, 81% were placed in the genetic ancestry cluster associated with self-reported Caucasian donors. The study aimed to test whether cataloging public T cell receptors could reveal signatures of past pathogen exposure. Using immunosequencing, the study profiled T cell repertoires from 550 to 750 subjects and related those repertoires to cytomegalovirus serostatus. A separate validation cohort of roughly 130 different subjects was used in addition to the approximately 670-subject first cohort. The study combined high-throughput TCR immunosequencing, statistical association of individual TCRs with disease status, and machine learning to predict cytomegalovirus infection status. A later analysis re-analyzed previously published TCR beta repertoires from 500 to 700 donors and added high-resolution HLA genotyping to study TCR occurrence patterns. Rather than using new phenotypic data, the later analysis identified candidate immune exposures from TCR beta sequences and from how often those sequences occurred across donors. To decide whether each TCR beta V gene segment behaved as functional or pseudogenic, an earlier analysis of 587 of the donors relied on high-throughput TCR beta sequencing. Donor age, sex, ethnicity and CMV serostatus were compiled together with the repertoire data. Genome-wide SNP genotypes for about 55% of the roughly 670 donors were used in a later genetic analysis, which treated that subset as a discovery cohort. All discovery cohort repertoires had been generated on a single sequencing platform. HLA typing covered class I and class II loci at four-digit resolution. The number of typed donors differed by locus: about 629-630 for A, B, C, DRB1 and DQB1; 522 for DQA1; around 580 for DPA1; and about 470 for DPB1. Several DR-DQ haplotypes were handled as single units for association and clustering, since linkage in the cohort was strong. Among roughly 400 genotyped donors of the cohort, an average of about 240,000 unique TCR beta nucleotide sequences were sequenced per donor, 15% to 20% of them non-productive.

The library was prepared using the immunoSEQ multiplex PCR assay. For the multiplex PCR, a mixture combining 60 forward primers for TCR Vbeta segments and 13 reverse primers for TCR Jbeta segments was used. The CDR3 region of rearranged TCR beta genes was amplified from genomic DNA by a multiplex PCR assay. The Illumina HiSeq System was used to sequence the amplified TCR beta libraries as 87-base-pair reads. Per the source publication's procedure: Across the 666 repertoires, a later analysis counted tens of millions of unique TCR beta chains, 9 million to 14 million of which were shared by at least two donors. A nearest-neighbor algorithm error-corrected the raw reads and collapsed the reads into unique sequences, merging closely related sequences to remove PCR and sequencing errors. V, D and J gene segments were assigned by aligning CDR3 sequences to IMGT reference sequences. For a sequence to be retained, a match of at least six nucleotides was required to both a V gene segment and a J gene segment. A rearrangement counted as productive if the CDR3 had no stop codons and remained in frame with V and J, and every other rearrangement counted as non-productive. CDR3 was defined according to IMGT convention as the region running from the second conserved V-encoded cysteine to the conserved J-encoded phenylalanine. In an earlier analysis of around 600 of the donors, sequences lacking an unambiguous match to a single V gene segment were excluded. In an earlier analysis of around 600 of the donors, V segments were called functional above 56.7% productive rearrangements and were called segregating when the between-donor standard deviation exceeded 5%. A statistical classification framework was built to diagnose cytomegalovirus status from the catalog of TCR beta chain sequences. A later analysis assigned V and J genes by comparing TCR nucleotide sequences with IMGT/GENE-DB human TR gene sequences. The TCRdist pipeline was used in a later analysis to assign CDR3 sequences and most-parsimonious VDJ recombination scenarios. A later analysis defined each TCR beta chain by its CDR3 amino acid sequence plus V-gene family, and excluded reads lacking a unique V-gene family. To address suspected cross-contamination and a sequencing artifact, a later analysis removed 592 highly shared, low-generation-probability nucleotide sequences. In a later analysis, a clonal expansion index was calculated for each public chain from normalized within-repertoire ranks of inferred template counts. In a later analysis, generation probabilities were computed using a VDJ recombination model fitted to out-of-frame rearrangements, and the results were checked against IGoR. A later analysis scored TCR-TCR, TCR-HLA and TCR-CMV co-occurrence with hypergeometric tests, applying a repertoire-size bias correction to TCR pairs. A later analysis estimated false discovery rates by permuting HLA or CMV assignments 20 times. In a later analysis, co-occurring TCRs were grouped using DBSCAN, and TCRdist sequence similarity was added for clustering within HLA-allele-positive subsets. Repertoires with fewer than 30,000 or more than 120,000 public chains, plus five repertoires with anomalous nucleotide sharing, were excluded from co-occurrence clustering. TCRdb holds this immuneACCESS table with in-frame rearrangements only. Some clones are missing; in checked studies, unresolved V genes explain under half, and the rest has no known cause. V, J and clone size are taken as reported in that table, and D and trimming were inferred from the DNA itself. This sample's table lists about 200,000 clones. The top ten clonotypes cover about 1.1% of the sample.

From its cysteine to its phenylalanine, the CDR3 spans 14 amino acids. CDR3 DNA only is kept here, 42 bases in frame from base 1. CDR1 and CDR2 (MDHEN, SYDVKM) derive from the germline V gene. Trimming costs V 4 bases and J 2 bases, and their ends lie 12 bases apart. The cohort was made up of 666 healthy bone marrow donors. Cohort members were all nominally healthy when sampled, although unrecorded immune exposures were likely present. The donor was CMV seropositive and belonged to the group of 250 to 350 seropositive cohort members. Every donor gave a peripheral blood sample, and the peripheral blood mononuclear cells from that sample were used for TCR beta sequencing. Genomic DNA extraction from the blood cell samples was performed with the Qiagen DNeasy Blood Extraction Kit. A word on this clone: The target of this receptor is not known.

Results and caveats for the whole study, not just this receptor: The 87-base-pair reads could not distinguish some IMGT-functional V segments, including TRBV6-2 and TRBV6-3, so those segments were excluded. While some public TCRs were present in many individuals, most TCR sequences turned up only very rarely across donors. The earlier analysis of approximately 560 of the donors excluded around 17 rarely observed V segments, including chromosome 9 orphons, because counts were too low. In vitro tests confirmed that a few of the cytomegalovirus-associated TCR beta chains recognize cytomegalovirus antigens. In the study, approximately 160 TCR beta chains were listed as associated with cytomegalovirus. The cohort was sequenced for TCR beta chains only, and without alpha or paired-chain data the features that could be detected were limited. Correlated functional status among segregating V segments might be attributable to linkage disequilibrium, but an unknown experimental factor could not be ruled out. A group of highly shared sequence variants was considered likely to be a technical artifact of the sequencing pipeline. Assigning TCR associations to individual alleles was difficult when HLA alleles, especially DR and DQ, strongly co-occurred. In a later genetic analysis, fewer N-insertions in productive TCRs were reported among donors in an Asian-associated ancestry cluster than the roughly 700-donor mean. Specific HLA alleles were associated with 15,000 to 20,000 TCR beta sequences at a false discovery rate of 0.05 in a later analysis. A further reported finding was that TCR beta sequences accurately predicted the HLA-A and HLA-B alleles for most subjects in the first cohort. The classifier was reported to diagnose cytomegalovirus status with high specificity and sensitivity in both the original and validation cohorts. A later analysis reported that several top co-occurrence clusters appeared linked to parvovirus B19, influenza, CMV and Epstein-Barr virus. The only immune exposure information available for the cohort was CMV serostatus. An association between a missense DCLRE1C variant and V-gene and J-gene trimming of TCR beta chains was found in a later genetic analysis and replicated in an independent cohort. Because HLA typing was unavailable for some donors at each locus, only the typed subset was used in association tests. According to a later analysis, TCR association rates differed among HLA loci, with DRB1 alleles showing the most associated TCRs and HLA-C alleles showing the fewest. Most CMV-associated TCR beta chains appeared to be HLA-restricted in a later analysis, and the HLA associations seemed to be driven largely by CMV exposure. An earlier analysis of around 600 of the donors showed that most TCR beta V segments appeared in productive rearrangements either about 90% or about 30% of the time, which broadly matched IMGT annotations. In a later analysis, HLA-associated TCR beta chains were found to be more clonally expanded and to have lower generation probabilities than equally common non-associated chains. The authors suggested that the approach could potentially be generalized to other disease states and immunological phenotypes. Presence/absence analyses assumed roughly uniform sequencing depth across donors, an assumption that may not hold.

This clonotype was obtained from a girl aged 2 to 9 in good health and CMV-seropositive. Sequencing used PBMCs. This chain is built from TRBV28 and TRBJ2-7; a tentative D match to TRBD2 spans 6 bases. The CDR3 is CASSWDSWAYEQYF. The DNA reads as follows: TGTGCCAGCAGTTGGGACTCTTGGGCCTACGAGCAGTACTTC. With the rest looked up from the reference TRBV28 and TRBJ2-7 genes rather than sequenced, the full variable domain is DVKVTQSSRYLVKRTGEKVFLECVQDMDHENMFWYRQDPGLGLRLIYFSYDVKMKEKGDIPEGYSVSREKKERFSLILESASTNQTSMYLCASSWDSWAYEQYFGPGTRLTVT.